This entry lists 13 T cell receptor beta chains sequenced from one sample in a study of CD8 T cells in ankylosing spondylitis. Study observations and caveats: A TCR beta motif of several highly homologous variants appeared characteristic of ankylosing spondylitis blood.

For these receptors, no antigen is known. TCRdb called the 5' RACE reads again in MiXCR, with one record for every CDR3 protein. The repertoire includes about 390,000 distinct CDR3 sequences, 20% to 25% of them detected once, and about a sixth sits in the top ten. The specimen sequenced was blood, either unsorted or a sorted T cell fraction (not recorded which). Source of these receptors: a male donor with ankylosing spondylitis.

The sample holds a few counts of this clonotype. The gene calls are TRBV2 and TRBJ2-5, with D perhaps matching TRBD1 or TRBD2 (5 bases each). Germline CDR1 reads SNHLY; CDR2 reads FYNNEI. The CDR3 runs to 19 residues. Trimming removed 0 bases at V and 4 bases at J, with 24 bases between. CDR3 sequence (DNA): TGTGCCAGCAGTGAAGCCTTTAGGTGGGGGAAAGAGTTAGTAGAGACCCAGTACTTC. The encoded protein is CASSEAFRWGKELVETQYF.

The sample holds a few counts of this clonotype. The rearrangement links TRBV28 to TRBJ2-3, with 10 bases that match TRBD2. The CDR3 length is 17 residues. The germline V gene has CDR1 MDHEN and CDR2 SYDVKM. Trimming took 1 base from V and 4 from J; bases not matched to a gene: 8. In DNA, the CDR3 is TGTGCCAGCAGTTTATTTCGCACTAGCGGGACGGCAGATACGCAGTATTTT. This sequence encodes CASSLFRTSGTADTQYF. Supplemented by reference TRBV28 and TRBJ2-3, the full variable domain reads DVKVTQSSRYLVKRTGEKVFLECVQDMDHENMFWYRQDPGLGLRLIYFSYDVKMKEKGDIPEGYSVSREKKERFSLILESASTNQTSMYLCASSLFRTSGTADTQYFGPGTRLTVL.

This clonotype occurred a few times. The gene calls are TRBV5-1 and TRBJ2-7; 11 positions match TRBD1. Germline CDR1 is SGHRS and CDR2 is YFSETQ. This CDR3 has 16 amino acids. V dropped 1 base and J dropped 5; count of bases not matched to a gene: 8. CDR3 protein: CASSLRSGTGGDEQYF. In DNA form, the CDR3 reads TGCGCCAGCAGCTTGAGGTCCGGGACAGGGGGTGACGAGCAGTACTTC.

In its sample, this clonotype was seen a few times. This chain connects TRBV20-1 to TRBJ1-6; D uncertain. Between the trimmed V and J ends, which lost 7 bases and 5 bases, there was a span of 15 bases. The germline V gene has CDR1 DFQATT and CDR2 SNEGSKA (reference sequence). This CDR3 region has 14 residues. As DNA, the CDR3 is TGCAGTGGGACCGGGGATTGGGATAATTCACCCCTCCACTTT. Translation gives CSGTGDWDNSPLHF.

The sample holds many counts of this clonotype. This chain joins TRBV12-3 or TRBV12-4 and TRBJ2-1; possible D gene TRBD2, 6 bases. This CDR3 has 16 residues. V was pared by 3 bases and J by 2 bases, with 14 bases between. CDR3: CASSFRGLSPYNEQFF. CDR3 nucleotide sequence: TGTGCCAGCAGTTTCCGGGGACTCAGCCCCTACAATGAGCAGTTCTTC.

CDR3 in amino acids: CASSQRWPGRKNYGYTF. The CDR3 DNA reads as TGTGCCAGCAGCCAAAGGTGGCCGGGACGTAAGAACTATGGCTACACCTTC. This chain links TRBV14 with TRBJ1-2; D possibly corresponds to TRBD1 (5 bases). The CDR3 length is 17 residues. CDR1 and CDR2 from the germline V gene are SGHDN and FVKESK. V lost 2 bases to trimming and J lost 2 bases, with 18 bases between them.

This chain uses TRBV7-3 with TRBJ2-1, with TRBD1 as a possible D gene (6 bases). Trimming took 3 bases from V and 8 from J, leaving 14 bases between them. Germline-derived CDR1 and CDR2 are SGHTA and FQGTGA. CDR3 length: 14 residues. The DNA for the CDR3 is TGTGCCAGCAGCTTCTCAGGGGAAGTGGATGAGCAGTTCTTC. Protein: CASSFSGEVDEQFF. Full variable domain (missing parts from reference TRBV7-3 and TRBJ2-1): GAGVSQTPSNKVTEKGKYVELRCDPISGHTALYWYRQSLGQGPEFLIYFQGTGAADDSGLPNDRFFAVRPEGSVSTLKIQRTERGDSAVYLCASSFSGEVDEQFFGPGTRLTVL.

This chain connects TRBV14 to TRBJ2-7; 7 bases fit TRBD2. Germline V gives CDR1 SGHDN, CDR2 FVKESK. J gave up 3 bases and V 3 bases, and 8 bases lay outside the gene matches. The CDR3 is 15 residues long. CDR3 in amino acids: CASSQQLALRYEQYF. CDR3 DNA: TGTGCCAGCAGCCAGCAACTAGCGCTCCGCTACGAGCAGTACTTC. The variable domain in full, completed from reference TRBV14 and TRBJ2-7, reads EAGVTQFPSHSVIEKGQTVTLRCDPISGHDNLYWYRRVMGKEIKFLLHFVKESKQDESGMPNNRFLAERTGGTYSTLKVQPAELEDSGVYFCASSQQLALRYEQYFGPGTRLTVT.

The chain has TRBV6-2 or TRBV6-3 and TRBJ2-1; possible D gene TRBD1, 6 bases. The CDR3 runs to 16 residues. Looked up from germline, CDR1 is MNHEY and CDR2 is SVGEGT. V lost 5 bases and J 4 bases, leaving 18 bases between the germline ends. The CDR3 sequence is CASSPPRRQAYNEQFF. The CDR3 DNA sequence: TGTGCCAGCAGTCCCCCCCGGAGACAGGCATACAATGAGCAGTTCTTC.

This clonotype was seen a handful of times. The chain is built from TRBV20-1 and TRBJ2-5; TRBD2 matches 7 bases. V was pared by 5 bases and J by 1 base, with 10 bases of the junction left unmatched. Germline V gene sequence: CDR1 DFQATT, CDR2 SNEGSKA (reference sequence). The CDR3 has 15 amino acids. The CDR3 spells CSARRPLAAQETQYF. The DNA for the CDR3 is TGCAGTGCTCGAAGGCCCCTAGCGGCCCAAGAGACCCAGTACTTC.

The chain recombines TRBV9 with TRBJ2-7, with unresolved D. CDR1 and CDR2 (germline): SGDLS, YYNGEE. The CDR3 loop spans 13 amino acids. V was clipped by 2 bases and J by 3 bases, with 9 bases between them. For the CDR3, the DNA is TGTGCCAGCAGCGTTAGGGCCGACTACGAGCAGTACTTC. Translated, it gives CASSVRADYEQYF.

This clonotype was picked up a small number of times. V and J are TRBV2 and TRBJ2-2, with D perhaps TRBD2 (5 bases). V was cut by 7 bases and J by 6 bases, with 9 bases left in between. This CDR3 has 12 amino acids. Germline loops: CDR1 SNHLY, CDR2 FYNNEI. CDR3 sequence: CASNTGAGELFF. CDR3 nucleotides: TGTGCCAGCAATACCGGGGCCGGGGAGCTGTTTTTT.

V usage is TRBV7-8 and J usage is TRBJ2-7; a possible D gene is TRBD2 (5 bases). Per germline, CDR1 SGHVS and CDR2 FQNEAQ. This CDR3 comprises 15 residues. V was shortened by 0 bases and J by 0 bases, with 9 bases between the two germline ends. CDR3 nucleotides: TGTGCCAGCAGCTTAGCGCCCCGGGACTCCTACGAGCAGTACTTC. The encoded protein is CASSLAPRDSYEQYF.